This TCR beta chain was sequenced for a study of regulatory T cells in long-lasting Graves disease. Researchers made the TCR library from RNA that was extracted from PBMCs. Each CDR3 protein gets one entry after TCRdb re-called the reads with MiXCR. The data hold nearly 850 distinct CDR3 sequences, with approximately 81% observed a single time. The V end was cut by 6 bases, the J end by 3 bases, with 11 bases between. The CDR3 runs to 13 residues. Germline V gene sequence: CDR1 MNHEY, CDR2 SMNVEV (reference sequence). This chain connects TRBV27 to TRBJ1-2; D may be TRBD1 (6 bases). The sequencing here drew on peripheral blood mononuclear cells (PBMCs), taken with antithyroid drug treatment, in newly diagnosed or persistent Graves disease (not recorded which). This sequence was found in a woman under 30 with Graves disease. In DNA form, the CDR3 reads TGTGCCAGCAGACGGACAGACGACTATGGCTACACCTTC. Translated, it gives CASRRTDDYGYTF.